One sample yielded the 18 T cell receptor beta chains listed below, sequenced in a study of beta chain features in type 1 diabetes. The authors reverse transcribed all of the isolated RNA, so sequencing captured expressed TCRB transcripts. Some clones are missing from TCRdb's copy, which holds only in-frame ones; the method was immunoSEQ multiplex PCR. The table shows some 900,000 clones, with about 17% occurring only once. The specimen sequenced was naive CD4+ T cells from blood. Every receptor here comes from a woman younger than 30 in good health.

CDR3: CASSSGTAFTNEQFF. Written as DNA, the CDR3 is TGCGCCAGCAGTTCCGGGACAGCCTTTACCAATGAGCAGTTCTTC. The chain carries TRBV4-3 and TRBJ2-1, with 7 nucleotides matching TRBD1. With 6 bases clipped from V and 6 bases from J, the junction kept 11 bases outside the gene matches. The CDR3 runs 15 residues. The V gene's germline CDR1 is LGHNA and CDR2 YSLEER.

The rearrangement joins TRBV4-2 to TRBJ2-7, with 7 bases aligning to TRBD2. Germline CDR1 LGHNA, CDR2 YNFKEQ. The CDR3 has 17 amino acids. V dropped 0 bases and J dropped 4; count of bases not matched to a gene: 12. CDR3: CASSQDQVTSAIYEQYF. In DNA form, the CDR3 reads TGTGCCAGCAGCCAAGATCAAGTTACTAGCGCTATTTACGAGCAGTACTTC.

This clone showed up just a few times. V and J are TRBV25-1 and TRBJ1-2; D possibly corresponds to TRBD1 (5 bases). The CDR3 sequence is 13 residues long. Germline CDR1 reads MGHDK; CDR2 reads SYGVNS. The V end was cut by 5 bases, the J end by 3 bases, with 10 bases between. As DNA, the CDR3 is TGTGCCAGCAGTCTGCTCAGGGACTATGGCTACACCTTC. Protein sequence: CASSLLRDYGYTF.

This clone was counted a single time. The rearrangement uses TRBV5-7 and TRBJ1-2, with D unresolved. TRBV5-7 is an ORF for which the function is uncertain. V was pared by 0 bases and J by 8 bases, with 11 bases between. The length of the CDR3 is 13 residues. The CDR3 is CASSLGFRGGYTF. The CDR3 coding sequence is TGTGCCAGCAGCTTGGGGTTCCGAGGGGGCTACACCTTC.

The V and J genes are TRBV4-2 and TRBJ2-6, with D uncertain. The germline V gene encodes CDR1 LGHNA and CDR2 YNFKEQ. Deletions cut 4 bases from V and 0 bases from J, with 7 bases between. CDR3 length: 15 amino acids. This CDR3 is CASSLSSSGANVLTF. The CDR3 DNA is TGTGCCAGCAGCCTGTCGAGCTCTGGGGCCAACGTCCTGACTTTC.

This clone was detected only a few times. The chain's CDR3 is CASTPGYPDGYTF. CDR3 DNA sequence: TGTGCCAGCACCCCTGGGTACCCCGACGGCTACACCTTC. The chain uses TRBV6-5 and TRBJ1-2, with unresolved D. The germline V and J ends were trimmed by 7 bases and 8 bases, with 17 bases remaining between them. The length of the CDR3 is 13 residues. Germline CDR1 and CDR2: MNHEY and SVGAGI.

Only a few counts were recorded for this clone. This chain uses TRBV28 with TRBJ2-7, with TRBD2 matching over 9 bases. CDR3 length equals 15 residues. From germline, CDR1 is MDHEN and CDR2 SYDVKM. After removal of 5 bases from V and 3 bases from J, the junction contained 8 bases not matched to a gene. The CDR3 protein is CASSLGREGSYEQYF. The CDR3 coding sequence is TGTGCCAGCAGTCTGGGGCGGGAGGGAAGCTACGAGCAGTACTTC.

This chain uses TRBV4-3 with TRBJ2-7; TRBD1 is a possible D gene (5 bases). The V and J ends lost 0 bases and 4 bases respectively, with 13 bases between them. CDR1 LGHNA and CDR2 YSLEER come from the germline V gene. This CDR3 has 15 amino acids. The CDR3 region is CASSQEGQGGYEQYF. For the CDR3, the DNA is TGCGCCAGCAGCCAAGAAGGGCAGGGTGGTTACGAGCAGTACTTC.

This clone turned up a few times. The V call is TRBV5-4, the J call TRBJ2-5; D is ambiguous. V dropped 2 bases and J dropped 2 bases, with 7 bases sitting between them. The CDR3 is made up of 13 amino acids. Looked up from germline, CDR1 is SGHNT and CDR2 is YYREEE (reference sequence). DNA for the CDR3: TGTGCCAGCAGCTTCTACCTACAAGAGACCCAGTACTTC. Its protein is CASSFYLQETQYF.

This clone appeared a few times. The chain uses TRBV6-5 and TRBJ1-2; D call uncertain. Trimming took off 0 bases at V and 8 bases at J, with 13 bases between the two ends. CDR1 and CDR2 (germline): MNHEY, SVGAGI. The length of the CDR3 is 14 residues. This CDR3 reads CASSYSATIGGYTF. In nucleotides, the CDR3 is TGTGCCAGCAGTTACTCCGCGACGATCGGCGGCTACACCTTC.

In its sample, this clone was seen a few times. The chain uses TRBV29-1 and TRBJ1-2; 7 bases map to TRBD1. CDR1 is SQVTM, CDR2 ANQGSEA, per germline. The V segment lost 5 bases and the J segment 1 base; nucleotides outside the gene matches: 7. The CDR3 totals 14 residues. The DNA of the CDR3 is TGCAGCGTTTCCGGGACAGTAAATAACTATGGCTACACCTTC. It codes for CSVSGTVNNYGYTF.

The V and J genes are TRBV7-2 and TRBJ2-3, with 10 positions matching TRBD1. CDR3 length equals 15 residues. Germline V gene sequence: CDR1 SGHTA, CDR2 FQGNSA. Losses at the gene ends were 8 bases for V and 1 base for J; bases not matched to a gene: 6. The CDR3 loop reads CASLRDRGRTDTQYF. CDR3 DNA sequence: TGTGCCAGCCTCCGGGACAGGGGTCGCACAGATACGCAGTATTTT.

J is TRBJ1-2 and V is TRBV19; 8 bases fit TRBD1. The V segment lost 4 bases and the J segment 4 bases; nucleotides outside the gene matches: 2. Germline V gene sequence: CDR1 LNHDA, CDR2 SQIVND (reference sequence). The CDR3 length is 13 residues. The CDR3 loop is CASSKGQGYGYTF. Written as DNA, the CDR3 is TGTGCCAGTAGTAAAGGACAGGGCTATGGCTACACCTTC. The whole variable domain, filled in from reference TRBV19 and TRBJ1-2, reads DGGITQSPKYLFRKEGQNVTLSCEQNLNHDAMYWYRQDPGQGLRLIYYSQIVNDFQKGDIAEGYSVSREKKESFPLTVTSAQKNPTAFYLCASSKGQGYGYTFGSGTRLTVV.

This chain joins TRBV6-5 and TRBJ1-2; no reliable D call. Germline V gene sequence: CDR1 MNHEY, CDR2 SVGAGI. The length of the CDR3 is 15 residues. V shed 0 bases and J shed 4 bases, with 12 bases lying between them. CDR3 DNA: TGTGCCAGCAGTTACTCGACGGCAAGCGGCTATGGCTACACCTTC. Its protein is CASSYSTASGYGYTF.

This clone was detected only a few times. V is TRBV7-9 and J is TRBJ2-7; 11 bases fit TRBD2. The CDR3 sequence is 19 residues long. The germline V gene has CDR1 SEHNR and CDR2 FQNEAQ (reference sequence). Unmatched junction bases numbered 14, after V lost 3 bases and J lost 1 base. CDR3 in amino acids: CASSLGVSTGTSGSYEQYF. CDR3 coding DNA: TGTGCCAGCAGCTTGGGGGTCAGCACCGGGACTAGCGGTTCCTACGAGCAGTACTTC.

The CDR3 spells CASTDQMTGSNEQFF. In DNA form, the CDR3 reads TGTGCCAGCACCGACCAGATGACAGGAAGTAATGAGCAGTTCTTC. The chain carries TRBV6-5 and TRBJ2-1; D possibly corresponds to TRBD1 (6 bases). This CDR3 spans 15 amino acids. Germline loops: CDR1 MNHEY, CDR2 SVGAGI. Trimming took 7 bases from V and 7 from J, leaving 20 bases between them.

The table lists this clone with a few counts. The rearrangement joins TRBV6-4 to TRBJ2-3; maybe TRBD2 (5 bases). V was shortened by 4 bases and J by 1 base, with 12 bases between the two germline ends. The CDR3 is made up of 15 amino acids. Germline V lookup: CDR1 MRHNA, CDR2 SNTAGT. The CDR3 spells CASSVEGVGTDTQYF. The CDR3 nucleotides read TGTGCCAGCAGTGTCGAGGGAGTGGGCACAGATACGCAGTATTTT.

The V call is TRBV5-1, the J call TRBJ2-2; D is uncertain. Germline V gives CDR1 SGHRS, CDR2 YFSETQ. Trimming shortened V by 8 bases and J by 0 bases, and 2 bases separated the two germline ends. This CDR3 is built from 11 residues. The CDR3 DNA reads TGCGCCAGTACGAACACCGGGGAGCTGTTTTTT. It codes for CASTNTGELFF. The full variable domain, in which reference TRBV5-1 and TRBJ2-2 provide the parts outside the CDR3, is KAGVTQTPRYLIKTRGQQVTLSCSPISGHRSVSWYQQTPGQGLQFLFEYFSETQRNKGNFPGRFSGRQFSNSRSEMNVSTLELGDSALYLCASTNTGELFFGEGSRLTVL.